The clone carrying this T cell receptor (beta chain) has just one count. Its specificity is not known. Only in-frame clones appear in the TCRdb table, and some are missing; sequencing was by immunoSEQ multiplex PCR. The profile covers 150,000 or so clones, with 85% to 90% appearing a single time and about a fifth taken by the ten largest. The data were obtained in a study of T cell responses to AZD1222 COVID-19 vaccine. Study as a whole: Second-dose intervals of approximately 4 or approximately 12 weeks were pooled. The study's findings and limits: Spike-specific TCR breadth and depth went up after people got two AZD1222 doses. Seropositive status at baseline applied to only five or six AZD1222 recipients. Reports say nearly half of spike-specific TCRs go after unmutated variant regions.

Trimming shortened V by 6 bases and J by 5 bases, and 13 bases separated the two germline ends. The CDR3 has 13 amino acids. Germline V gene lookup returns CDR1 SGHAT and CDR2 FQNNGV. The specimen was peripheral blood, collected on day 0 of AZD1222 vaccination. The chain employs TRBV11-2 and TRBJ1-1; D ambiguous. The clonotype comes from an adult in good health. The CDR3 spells CASRRSVETEAFF. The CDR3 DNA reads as TGTGCCAGCAGAAGATCCGTAGAAACTGAAGCTTTCTTT.